This passage covers 3 T cell receptor beta chains from one sample sequenced in a study of T cells after yellow fever vaccination. TCRdb redid the calling of the 5' RACE reads with MiXCR, one entry per CDR3 protein. The table shows under 150,000 distinct CDR3 sequences, with more than 6% occurring only once. Here the sequenced sample was CD4+ T cells sorted from PBMCs, taken 5 days after the yellow fever booster vaccination. These receptors originate from a man aged 30 to 45 who received the YFV17D yellow fever vaccine.

This clonotype was seen many times. V usage is TRBV6-5 and J usage is TRBJ2-3; perhaps D is TRBD1 or TRBD2 (5 bases each). Germline values: CDR1 MNHEY, CDR2 SVGAGI. Deletions cut 6 bases from V and 3 bases from J, with 19 bases between. The length of the CDR3 is 16 residues. This CDR3 reads CASSPARGKGTDTQYF. As DNA, the CDR3 is TGTGCCAGCAGCCCCGCGAGGGGAAAAGGAACAGATACGCAGTATTTT.

This clonotype was found many times. The chain recombines TRBV29-1 with TRBJ2-3; D call uncertain. Germline assignment: CDR1 SQVTM and CDR2 ANQGSEA. V lost 8 bases to trimming and J lost 1 base, with 13 bases between them. This CDR3 is 13 amino acids long. The CDR3 DNA reads as TGCAGCATCTCTCCTTCGGGCACAGATACGCAGTATTTT. Translated: CSISPSGTDTQYF.

This clonotype was recorded many times. The rearrangement uses TRBV25-1 and TRBJ1-1, with D perhaps matching TRBD1 (5 bases). Trimming left V 6 bases short and J 3 bases short, with 11 bases between. The CDR3 contains 13 residues. Per the germline V gene, CDR1 is MGHDK and CDR2 is SYGVNS. In DNA form, the CDR3 reads TGTGCCAGCAGCAGGGACCATTACACTGAAGCTTTCTTT. Its translation: CASSRDHYTEAFF. Combining the CDR3 with reference TRBV25-1 and TRBJ1-1 gives the whole variable domain EADIYQTPRYLVIGTGKKITLECSQTMGHDKMYWYQQDPGMELHLIHYSYGVNSTEKGDLSSESTVSRIRTEHFPLTLESARPSHTSQYLCASSRDHYTEAFFGQGTRLTVV.